This TCR beta chain was captured in a study of OX40 agonist ivuxolimab in advanced cancers. As for the study in general: Earlier treatment with anti-PD-1, anti-PD-L1 or anti-CTLA-4 was permitted, and about 40% had received some. Findings and limits, study-wide: Among the least clonally expanded were partial responders at 0.1-3.0 mg/kg. Dose levels from 0.1 to 3.0 mg/kg saw CD4+ and CD8+ blood T cells expand clonally by week 6. On average, CD8+ T cells had more expanded clones than CD4+.

Method: immunoSEQ multiplex PCR; TCRdb's copy keeps in-frame clones and lacks some. Of 60,000 to 95,000 clones detected, roughly 90% appear once; the ten largest clones hold about 0.4%. Germline V gene data show CDR1 as SQVTM and CDR2 as ANQGSEA. Deletions cut 6 bases from V and 11 bases from J, with 16 bases between. This CDR3 region has 11 residues. Comments on this clone: Antigen specificity is unknown.

The rearrangement links TRBV29-1 to TRBJ1-1; D uncertain. This sample comprised CD4+ or CD8+ T cells sorted from blood, obtained in a trial of the OX40 agonist ivuxolimab. The receptor comes from an adult with an advanced solid tumor such as melanoma, head and neck, liver or kidney cancer. Written as DNA, the CDR3 is TGCAGCGTCGCTGAGGTAACTGGGGCTTTCTTT. Encoded protein: CSVAEVTGAFF.